This is a list of T cell receptor beta chains from one sample in a study of vaccination effects on CD4 cells after COVID-19. These receptors are not linked to any known antigen. Libraries were prepared by immunoSEQ multiplex PCR; TCRdb keeps only in-frame clonotypes and omits some of them. Seen here are some 40,000 clones, roughly 79% observed once, and the top ten hold 1.5% to 2.5%. The sample consisted of CD4+ T cells from PBMCs cultured with HCoV-NL63 spike peptides, taken after COVID-19 vaccination. Receptors were obtained from a human donor who received a COVID-19 vaccine. Some clones in this sample may be carry-over from other donors' samples. CDR3s include the opening cysteine and the closing phenylalanine or tryptophan. D genes are given only for firm matches. Some rows mark clone size as missing; the rest say once, few, many or name a class of expanded clone.

abundance: NA
v_gene: TRBV24-1
j_gene: TRBJ2-2
len: 13
d_gene: NA
CDR3aa: CATSAKNTGELFF
CDR3nt: TGTGCCACCAGTGCTAAAAACACCGGGGAGCTGTTTTTT

abundance: once
v_gene: TRBV4-1
j_gene: TRBJ1-2
len: 13
d_gene: NA
CDR3aa: CASSRSANYGYTF
CDR3nt: TGCGCCAGCAGCCGATCCGCTAATTACGGCTACACCTTC

abundance: NA
v_gene: TRBV5-6
j_gene: TRBJ1-4
len: 13
d_gene: NA
CDR3aa: CASSLQGVEKLFF
CDR3nt: TGTGCCAGCAGCTTGCAAGGGGTTGAAAAACTGTTTTTT

abundance: NA
v_gene: TRBV6-2/TRBV6-3
j_gene: TRBJ2-3
len: 14
d_gene: NA
CDR3aa: CASSFVGARSGLYF
CDR3nt: TGTGCCAGCAGTTTTGTGGGGGCCCGGTCCGGGCTGTATTTT

abundance: NA
v_gene: TRBV6-5
j_gene: TRBJ1-6
len: 16
d_gene: NA
CDR3aa: CASSYSASTGSSPLHF
CDR3nt: TGTGCCAGCAGTTACTCTGCCAGCACAGGGAGTTCACCCCTCCACTTT

abundance: once
v_gene: TRBV7-9
j_gene: TRBJ2-3
len: 15
d_gene: NA
CDR3aa: CASSLGGASTDTQYF
CDR3nt: TGTGCCAGCAGCTTAGGGGGGGCTAGCACAGATACGCAGTATTTT

abundance: NA
v_gene: TRBV5-1
j_gene: TRBJ1-4
len: 14
d_gene: NA
CDR3aa: CASSLEYSNEKLFF
CDR3nt: TGCGCCAGCAGCTTGGAGTATTCTAATGAAAAACTGTTTTTT

abundance: NA
v_gene: TRBV10-3
j_gene: TRBJ1-1
len: 13
d_gene: TRBD1
CDR3aa: CAITLGQYTEAFF
CDR3nt: TGTGCCATCACCTTGGGACAGTACACTGAAGCTTTCTTT

abundance: NA
v_gene: TRBV7-3
j_gene: TRBJ2-3
len: 12
d_gene: NA
CDR3aa: CASSMYTDTQYF
CDR3nt: TGTGCCAGCAGCATGTACACAGATACGCAGTATTTT

abundance: NA
v_gene: TRBV5-4
j_gene: TRBJ2-1
len: 16
d_gene: TRBD1
CDR3aa: CASSLPRTGSYNEQFF
CDR3nt: TGTGCCAGCAGCTTGCCGCGGACAGGCTCCTACAATGAGCAGTTCTTC

abundance: NA
v_gene: TRBV20-1
j_gene: TRBJ2-3
len: 14
d_gene: TRBD2
CDR3aa: CSASAGGSTDTQYF
CDR3nt: TGCAGTGCTAGTGCGGGGGGGAGCACAGATACGCAGTATTTT

abundance: NA
v_gene: TRBV2
j_gene: TRBJ1-3
len: 15
d_gene: NA
CDR3aa: CASRDKGLAGNTIYF
CDR3nt: TGTGCCAGCAGGGATAAGGGTTTGGCTGGAAACACCATATATTTT

abundance: NA
v_gene: TRBV15
j_gene: TRBJ1-4
len: 16
d_gene: NA
CDR3aa: CATSRDRDGENEKLFF
CDR3nt: TGTGCCACCAGCAGAGATAGGGATGGGGAAAATGAAAAACTGTTTTTT

abundance: NA
v_gene: TRBV5-1
j_gene: TRBJ2-5
len: 14
d_gene: NA
CDR3aa: CASSTYQGQETQYF
CDR3nt: TGCGCCAGCAGCACCTACCAGGGGCAAGAGACCCAGTACTTC

abundance: NA
v_gene: TRBV7-2
j_gene: TRBJ2-2
len: 16
d_gene: NA
CDR3aa: CASSLGATGNTGELFF
CDR3nt: TGTGCCAGCAGCTTAGGCGCGACGGGGAACACCGGGGAGCTGTTTTTT

abundance: NA
v_gene: TRBV15
j_gene: TRBJ1-2
len: 12
d_gene: NA
CDR3aa: CATSRDRGGYTF
CDR3nt: TGTGCCACCAGCAGAGACAGGGGTGGCTACACCTTC

abundance: NA
v_gene: TRBV19
j_gene: TRBJ2-3
len: 13
d_gene: NA
CDR3aa: CASSAQGLDTQYF
CDR3nt: TGTGCCAGTAGTGCCCAGGGGTTAGATACGCAGTATTTT

abundance: NA
v_gene: TRBV9
j_gene: TRBJ1-4
len: 18
d_gene: NA
CDR3aa: CASSVGQAGFRANEKLFF
CDR3nt: TGTGCCAGCAGCGTAGGACAGGCGGGCTTTCGAGCTAATGAAAAACTGTTTTTT

abundance: NA
v_gene: TRBV4-1
j_gene: TRBJ2-2
len: 12
d_gene: NA
CDR3aa: CASSPDFGELFF
CDR3nt: TGCGCCAGCAGCCCCGATTTTGGGGAGCTGTTTTTT

abundance: NA
v_gene: TRBV9
j_gene: TRBJ2-2
len: 16
d_gene: TRBD2
CDR3aa: CASSGAGAANTGELFF
CDR3nt: TGTGCCAGCAGCGGAGCGGGAGCGGCGAACACCGGGGAGCTGTTTTTT

abundance: NA
v_gene: TRBV9
j_gene: TRBJ2-5
len: 16
d_gene: NA
CDR3aa: CASSPLGGTVPETQYF
CDR3nt: TGTGCCAGCAGCCCCCTGGGGGGGACAGTTCCAGAGACCCAGTACTTC

abundance: NA
v_gene: TRBV10-3
j_gene: TRBJ1-4
len: 13
d_gene: NA
CDR3aa: CAIGRNGAEKLFF
CDR3nt: TGTGCCATCGGGCGGAATGGCGCGGAAAAACTGTTTTTT

abundance: NA
v_gene: TRBV5-5
j_gene: TRBJ2-5
len: 14
d_gene: NA
CDR3aa: CASSPRDLGETQYF
CDR3nt: TGTGCCAGCAGCCCGAGGGATTTGGGGGAGACCCAGTACTTC

abundance: NA
v_gene: TRBV2
j_gene: TRBJ1-5
len: 13
d_gene: NA
CDR3aa: CASSDSSNQPQHF
CDR3nt: TGTGCCAGCAGTGACAGTAGCAATCAGCCCCAGCATTTT

abundance: NA
v_gene: TRBV9
j_gene: TRBJ2-5
len: 14
d_gene: NA
CDR3aa: CASSVGRTQETQYF
CDR3nt: TGTGCCAGCAGCGTAGGCCGGACGCAAGAGACCCAGTACTTC

abundance: NA
v_gene: TRBV6-1
j_gene: TRBJ2-2
len: 15
d_gene: TRBD1
CDR3aa: CASSDRGRNTGELFF
CDR3nt: TGTGCCAGCAGTGACAGGGGGCGTAACACCGGGGAGCTGTTTTTT

abundance: NA
v_gene: TRBV7-8
j_gene: TRBJ1-5
len: 17
d_gene: NA
CDR3aa: CASSFAPGGQRNQPQHF
CDR3nt: TGTGCCAGCAGCTTTGCTCCGGGGGGGCAGCGCAATCAGCCCCAGCATTTT

abundance: NA
v_gene: TRBV19
j_gene: TRBJ2-1
len: 15
d_gene: TRBD2
CDR3aa: CASSIKTSGYNEQFF
CDR3nt: TGTGCCAGTAGTATTAAGACTAGCGGTTACAATGAGCAGTTCTTC

abundance: few
v_gene: TRBV11-2
j_gene: TRBJ1-6
len: 12
d_gene: NA
CDR3aa: CASSLDNSPLHF
CDR3nt: TGTGCCAGCAGCTTAGATAATTCACCCCTCCACTTT

abundance: NA
v_gene: TRBV30
j_gene: TRBJ1-1
len: 13
d_gene: NA
CDR3aa: CAWSVIEITEAFF
CDR3nt: TGTGCCTGGAGTGTAATCGAGATCACTGAAGCTTTCTTT

abundance: NA
v_gene: TRBV5-1
j_gene: TRBJ1-1
len: 12
d_gene: NA
CDR3aa: CASRHGDDEAFF
CDR3nt: TGCGCCAGCAGGCACGGGGATGACGAAGCTTTCTTT

abundance: NA
v_gene: TRBV19
j_gene: TRBJ2-1
len: 12
d_gene: NA
CDR3aa: CASSTNYNEQFF
CDR3nt: TGTGCCAGTAGTACAAACTACAATGAGCAGTTCTTC

abundance: NA
v_gene: TRBV12-3/TRBV12-4
j_gene: TRBJ1-2
len: 13
d_gene: NA
CDR3aa: CASSPDSRYGYTF
CDR3nt: TGTGCCAGCAGTCCAGACAGTCGGTATGGCTACACCTTC

abundance: NA
v_gene: TRBV5-1
j_gene: TRBJ2-2
len: 16
d_gene: NA
CDR3aa: CASSLAGGADTGELFF
CDR3nt: TGCGCCAGCAGCTTGGCCGGTGGGGCGGACACCGGGGAGCTGTTTTTT

abundance: NA
v_gene: TRBV12-5
j_gene: TRBJ1-5
len: 16
d_gene: TRBD1
CDR3aa: CASGLADRGGNQPQHF
CDR3nt: TGTGCTAGTGGTTTGGCCGACAGGGGGGGCAATCAGCCCCAGCATTTT

abundance: once
v_gene: TRBV4-2
j_gene: TRBJ1-2
len: 15
d_gene: TRBD1
CDR3aa: CASSRDGTGGWGYTF
CDR3nt: TGTGCCAGCAGCCGCGACGGGACAGGGGGTTGGGGCTACACCTTC

abundance: NA
v_gene: TRBV6-5
j_gene: TRBJ1-2
len: 14
d_gene: NA
CDR3aa: CASRREFANYGYTF
CDR3nt: TGTGCCAGCAGGAGGGAGTTCGCTAACTATGGCTACACCTTC

abundance: NA
v_gene: TRBV2
j_gene: TRBJ2-1
len: 14
d_gene: NA
CDR3aa: CASSSSGWGNEQFF
CDR3nt: TGTGCCAGCAGTTCCTCGGGATGGGGCAATGAGCAGTTCTTC

abundance: NA
v_gene: TRBV3-1/TRBV3-2
j_gene: TRBJ2-5
len: 13
d_gene: NA
CDR3aa: CASSQYHEETQYF
CDR3nt: TGTGCCAGCAGCCAATACCACGAAGAGACCCAGTACTTC

abundance: NA
v_gene: TRBV9
j_gene: TRBJ2-5
len: 17
d_gene: TRBD2
CDR3aa: CASSVGSSGGARETQYF
CDR3nt: TGTGCCAGCAGCGTAGGGAGTAGCGGGGGGGCCCGAGAGACCCAGTACTTC

abundance: few
v_gene: TRBV5-5
j_gene: TRBJ2-2
len: 14
d_gene: NA
CDR3aa: CASRTGADTGELFF
CDR3nt: TGTGCCAGCAGGACAGGTGCGGACACCGGGGAGCTGTTTTTT

abundance: NA
v_gene: TRBV5-1
j_gene: TRBJ1-4
len: 15
d_gene: NA
CDR3aa: CASSLAWRINEKLFF
CDR3nt: TGCGCCAGCAGCTTGGCTTGGCGGATTAATGAAAAACTGTTTTTT

abundance: NA
v_gene: TRBV3-1/TRBV3-2
j_gene: TRBJ1-1
len: 14
d_gene: NA
CDR3aa: CASSQPGPNTEAFF
CDR3nt: TGTGCCAGCAGCCAACCAGGGCCGAACACTGAAGCTTTCTTT

abundance: NA
v_gene: TRBV2
j_gene: TRBJ2-5
len: 13
d_gene: TRBD1
CDR3aa: CALTRDRQETQYF
CDR3nt: TGTGCCTTAACCCGGGACAGACAAGAGACCCAGTACTTC

abundance: NA
v_gene: TRBV19
j_gene: TRBJ2-5
len: 13
d_gene: TRBD1
CDR3aa: CASRQGAGETQYF
CDR3nt: TGTGCCAGTAGGCAGGGGGCGGGAGAGACCCAGTACTTC

abundance: NA
v_gene: TRBV5-1
j_gene: TRBJ2-2
len: 15
d_gene: NA
CDR3aa: CASSLLEPNTGELFF
CDR3nt: TGCGCCAGCAGCCTATTGGAGCCGAACACCGGGGAGCTGTTTTTT

abundance: NA
v_gene: TRBV18
j_gene: TRBJ1-2
len: 16
d_gene: NA
CDR3aa: CASSPEGGGGLRGYTF
CDR3nt: TGTGCCAGCTCACCAGAAGGCGGAGGGGGACTAAGGGGCTACACCTTC

abundance: NA
v_gene: TRBV5-1
j_gene: TRBJ2-5
len: 14
d_gene: NA
CDR3aa: CASSLGLVQETQYF
CDR3nt: TGCGCCAGCAGCTTGGGTCTGGTTCAAGAGACCCAGTACTTC

abundance: NA
v_gene: TRBV6-1
j_gene: TRBJ2-3
len: 13
d_gene: NA
CDR3aa: CASSEGSGDTQYF
CDR3nt: TGTGCCAGCAGTGAAGGGTCAGGAGATACGCAGTATTTT

abundance: NA
v_gene: TRBV6-1
j_gene: TRBJ1-6
len: 14
d_gene: NA
CDR3aa: CASSQQVTNSPLHF
CDR3nt: TGTGCCAGCAGTCAACAGGTGACTAATTCACCCCTCCACTTT

abundance: NA
v_gene: TRBV18
j_gene: TRBJ2-4
len: 17
d_gene: NA
CDR3aa: CASSPYQTSIAKNIQYF
CDR3nt: TGTGCCAGCTCACCATATCAAACGAGTATAGCCAAAAACATTCAGTACTTC

abundance: NA
v_gene: TRBV19
j_gene: TRBJ1-3
len: 17
d_gene: NA
CDR3aa: CASSPSADLFSGNTIYF
CDR3nt: TGTGCCAGTAGTCCAAGTGCGGATCTTTTCTCTGGAAACACCATATATTTT

abundance: NA
v_gene: TRBV4-1
j_gene: TRBJ1-6
len: 15
d_gene: NA
CDR3aa: CASSQTVLSSSPLHF
CDR3nt: TGCGCCAGCAGCCAGACCGTACTGTCATCCTCACCCCTCCACTTT

abundance: NA
v_gene: TRBV11-3
j_gene: TRBJ2-2
len: 15
d_gene: TRBD1
CDR3aa: CASSQGTANTGELFF
CDR3nt: TGTGCCAGCAGCCAGGGGACAGCGAACACCGGGGAGCTGTTTTTT

abundance: NA
v_gene: TRBV24-1
j_gene: TRBJ2-3
len: 15
d_gene: NA
CDR3aa: CATSDFGFATDTQYF
CDR3nt: TGTGCCACCAGTGATTTCGGATTTGCCACAGATACGCAGTATTTT